These 10 T cell receptor beta chains were sequenced from one sample in a study of blood T cell repertoires in COVID-19. Libraries were prepared by immunoSEQ multiplex PCR; TCRdb keeps only in-frame clonotypes and omits some of them. The sample comprises about 300,000 clones, 65% to 90% of which are singletons, and over 3.5% rests with the top ten. Sequencing was performed on PBMCs or T cells enriched from blood (not recorded which). These receptors came from a man aged 30 to 39 who had recovered from COVID-19.

This chain links TRBV5-5 with TRBJ1-2; 9 positions match TRBD1. Looked up from germline, CDR1 is SGHKS and CDR2 is YYEKEE (reference sequence). The CDR3 consists of 15 residues. Trimming removed 3 bases from V and 5 bases from J; junction bases left unmatched: 8. Here the CDR3 reads CASSWAGTGSYGYTF. In DNA form, the CDR3 reads TGTGCCAGCAGCTGGGCCGGGACAGGGTCATATGGCTACACCTTC.

CDR3 sequence reads: CAWSLGRREKLFF. DNA of the CDR3: TGTGCCTGGAGTCTGGGCAGGAGGGAAAAACTGTTTTTT. This sequence joins TRBV30 and TRBJ1-4, with D hard to call. V was pared by 2 bases and J by 8 bases, with 12 bases between. This CDR3 comprises 13 residues. The V gene's germline CDR1 is GTSNPN and CDR2 SVGIG (reference sequence).

The chain has TRBV6-5 and TRBJ2-3; 9 bases match TRBD2. Trimming removed 2 bases from V and 5 bases from J; junction bases left unmatched: 5. This CDR3 has 15 amino acids. Germline CDR1 reads MNHEY; CDR2 reads SVGAGI. CDR3 sequence reads: CASSYRAGGKDTQYF. In nucleotides, the CDR3 is TGTGCCAGCAGTTACCGAGCGGGGGGCAAAGATACGCAGTATTTT.

The V and J genes are TRBV4-1 and TRBJ1-1, with 8 bases identical to TRBD1. V gave up 3 bases and J gave up 5 bases; unmatched junction bases: 8. CDR3 length: 15 amino acids. Germline CDR1 is MGHRA and CDR2 is YSYEKL. Written as DNA, the CDR3 is TGCGCCAGCAGCCATGTAACAGGGGGTATGACTGAAGCTTTCTTT. It encodes CASSHVTGGMTEAFF.

J is TRBJ1-2 and V is TRBV30, with a weak D call TRBD1 (5 bases). Per germline, CDR1 GTSNPN and CDR2 SVGIG (reference sequence). V lost 2 bases, J lost 5 bases, and 15 bases lay in between. This CDR3 is built from 14 residues. CDR3 DNA sequence: TGTGCCTGGAGTCACCCCGGGACTGGATATGGCTACACCTTC. This sequence encodes CAWSHPGTGYGYTF.

The CDR3 protein is CSVEKGRGLREQFF. CDR3 sequence (DNA): TGCAGCGTTGAGAAGGGCAGGGGGCTACGGGAGCAGTTCTTC. V gene TRBV29-1 combines with J gene TRBJ2-1; 8 nucleotides align to TRBD1. The junction had 11 bases not matched to a gene; V was cut back by 3 bases and J by 10 bases. Germline lookup yields CDR1 SQVTM and CDR2 ANQGSEA. The CDR3 has 14 residues.

The rearrangement joins TRBV19 to TRBJ2-7, with TRBD1 identical over 10 bases. Germline-derived CDR1 and CDR2 are LNHDA and SQIVND (reference sequence). This CDR3 comprises 14 residues. The J segment lost 2 bases and the V segment lost 7 bases, leaving 5 bases of the junction unmatched. CDR3 sequence (DNA): TGTGCCAGTACCCCGACAGGGGGCACCTACGAGCAGTACTTC. It specifies CASTPTGGTYEQYF.

The chain carries TRBV6-1 and TRBJ2-5, with 8 nucleotides matching TRBD1. The trim removed 3 bases at V and 5 bases at J, leaving 5 bases unmatched. CDR3 length: 14 residues. Germline V gene sequence: CDR1 MNHNS, CDR2 SASEGT. The CDR3 DNA is TGTGCCAGCAGTGATGGGACAGGTATGGAGACCCAGTACTTC. Protein product: CASSDGTGMETQYF.

This clone occurred a few times. CDR3 residues: CASSLGRGLFGYTF. The DNA of the CDR3 is TGTGCCAGCAGTTTAGGCAGGGGGCTTTTTGGCTACACCTTC. The chain links TRBV27 to TRBJ1-2; 8 nucleotides match TRBD1. The CDR3 covers 14 residues. J was trimmed by 7 bases and V by 2 bases; bases with no gene match: 6. Germline assignment: CDR1 MNHEY and CDR2 SMNVEV (reference sequence).

J is TRBJ1-6 and V is TRBV5-1; possibly TRBD1 for D (5 bases). Per germline, CDR1 SGHRS and CDR2 YFSETQ. The ends were cut back, 3 bases at V and 7 bases at J, with 14 bases in the middle. The CDR3 contains 15 residues. The CDR3 DNA sequence: TGCGCCAGCAGCTCCGGGGGGACGAGCAATTCACCCCTCCACTTT. Protein sequence: CASSSGGTSNSPLHF.